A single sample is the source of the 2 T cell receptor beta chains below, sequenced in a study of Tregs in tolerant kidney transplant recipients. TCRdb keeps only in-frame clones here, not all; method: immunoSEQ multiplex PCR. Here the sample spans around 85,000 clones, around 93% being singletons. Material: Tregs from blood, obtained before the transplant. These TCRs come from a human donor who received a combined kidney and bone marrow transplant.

CDR3 nucleotide sequence: TGTGCCAGCTCAGTAGCGGGAGGGATCAATGAGCAGTTCTTC. Its protein product is CASSVAGGINEQFF. The chain combines TRBV18 with TRBJ2-1, with 11 bases fitting TRBD2. The CDR3 sequence is 14 residues long. V shed 5 bases, J shed 6 bases, and the junction held 3 bases outside the gene matches. CDR1 KGHSH and CDR2 LQKENI come from the germline V gene. The whole variable domain, remainder taken from reference TRBV18 and TRBJ2-1, is NAGVMQNPRHLVRRRGQEARLRCSPMKGHSHVYWYRQLPEEGLKFMVYLQKENIIDESGMPKERFSAEFPKEGPSILRIQQVVRGDSAAYFCASSVAGGINEQFFGPGTRLTVL.

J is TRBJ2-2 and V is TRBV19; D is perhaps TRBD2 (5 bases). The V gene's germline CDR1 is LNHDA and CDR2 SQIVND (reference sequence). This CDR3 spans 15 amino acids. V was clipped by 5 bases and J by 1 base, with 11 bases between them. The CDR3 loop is CASSAGALNTGELFF. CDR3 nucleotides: TGTGCCAGTAGTGCGGGTGCGCTGAACACCGGGGAGCTGTTTTTT.